Presented here are 11 T cell receptor beta chains from one specimen sequenced in a study of T cell clonality in common variable immunodeficiency. Method: immunoSEQ multiplex PCR; TCRdb's copy keeps in-frame clones and lacks some. The sample contains about 60,000 clones, none of them singletons. The sequenced sample consisted of peripheral blood mononuclear cells. The receptors were gathered from a person aged 18 to 75 in good health.

This clone was recorded at least ten times. The read is 3 residues too short to cover the CDR3 end, so that end is filled in from the germline J gene. This chain uses TRBV7-6 with TRBJ1-4; D perhaps matches TRBD1 (5 bases). Deletions cut 4 bases from V and 1 base from J, with 16 bases between. The CDR3 totals 17 residues. Germline values: CDR1 SGHVS, CDR2 FNYEAQ. The CDR3 protein is CASSSLRSQGTNEKLFF. CDR3 DNA, as far as it was read: TGTGCCAGCAGCTCCTTGAGGAGCCAGGGAACTAATGAAAAA.

This clone has at least ten counts. The observed sequence ends 3 residues before the CDR3 terminus, with the missing tail filled in from the germline J gene. The rearrangement uses TRBV5-5 and TRBJ1-1; no clear D. Germline CDR1 SGHKS, CDR2 YYEKEE (reference sequence). The V and J ends lost 6 bases and 5 bases respectively, with 14 bases between them. This CDR3 has 13 residues. The part of the CDR3 DNA that was read is TGTGCCAGCACCTCCTTCGGGGTGACTGAA. Its translation: CASTSFGVTE. The full CDR3 is CASTSFGVTEAFF.

This clone was picked up many times. The DNA ends 3 residues before the CDR3 does, and the rest of the CDR3 is filled in from the germline J gene. The rearrangement uses TRBV10-3 and TRBJ2-3, with D maybe TRBD1 (6 bases). V lost 5 bases and J lost 2, with 17 bases in between. The CDR3 totals 16 residues. Germline loops: CDR1 ENHRY, CDR2 SYGVKD. The covered CDR3 bases are TGTGCCATCAGTACCCCGACAGGAATGTCCACAGATACG. It yields the protein CAISTPTGMSTDT. Given in full, the CDR3 is CAISTPTGMSTDTQYF.

This clone has ten or more counts. From the germline J gene comes the end of the CDR3, since the read stops 3 residues before it. This chain joins TRBV3-1 (or the pseudogene TRBV3-2) and TRBJ2-7, with a weak D call TRBD2 (6 bases). The germline V gene encodes CDR1 LGHDT and CDR2 YNNKEL (reference sequence). V was clipped by 4 bases and J by 1 base, with 11 bases between them. CDR3 length: 14 residues. The CDR3: CASSPYRGSYEQYF. The sequenced part of the CDR3 DNA is TGTGCCAGCAGCCCCTACCGGGGGTCCTACGAG.

This clone was counted at least ten times. Read coverage stops 3 residues before the CDR3 terminus; the germline J gene supplies the remainder. The chain uses TRBV5-1 and TRBJ1-2; 10 nucleotides agree with TRBD1. CDR1 SGHRS and CDR2 YFSETQ come from the germline V gene. This CDR3 comprises 15 residues. Losses at the gene ends were 4 bases for V and 7 bases for J; bases not matched to a gene: 10. CDR3 DNA, as far as it was read: TGCGCCAGCAGCACTTCCGGGACAGGGGCCGCTGGC. Translated: CASSTSGTGAAG. The whole CDR3 sequence reads CASSTSGTGAAGYTF.

This clone came up many times. Read sequence stops 3 residues before the CDR3 end, and the germline J gene provides the missing end. V usage is TRBV5-4 and J usage is TRBJ1-1; 7 bases line up with TRBD1. Germline CDR1 and CDR2: SGHNT and YYREEE (reference sequence). Trimming took 4 bases from V and 7 from J; bases not matched to a gene: 7. The CDR3 runs 13 residues. The part of the CDR3 DNA that was read is TGTGCCAGCAGCCGGGACAGTGATAATGAA. Its protein is CASSRDSDNE. The CDR3 reads in full as CASSRDSDNEAFF.

This clone was seen repeatedly, ten times or more. The CDR3 is cut off 3 residues early in the read; its end comes from the germline J gene. The chain employs TRBV30 and TRBJ2-2; TRBD1 matches 10 bases. The CDR3 runs 13 residues. Germline trimming cut 8 bases from V and 1 base from J; bases unmatched to any gene: 1. Germline CDR1 GTSNPN, CDR2 SVGIG (reference sequence). The part of the CDR3 DNA that was read is TGTGCCCGGGACAGGGGGAACACCGGGGAG. Its protein is CARDRGNTGE. The whole CDR3 sequence reads CARDRGNTGELFF.

Ten or more counts support this clone. From the germline J gene comes the end of the CDR3, since the read stops 3 residues before it. The rearrangement uses TRBV6-4 and TRBJ2-1; 8 positions match TRBD1. This CDR3 is 14 amino acids long. The V gene's germline CDR1 is MRHNA and CDR2 SNTAGT. The V and J ends lost 6 bases and 4 bases, in that order; junction bases with no gene match: 5. CDR3 protein: CASSGTGDYNEQFF. CDR3 DNA, as far as it was read: TGTGCCAGCAGCGGGACAGGAGATTACAATGAG.

This clone was counted ten times or more. The CDR3 extends 3 residues past the end of the read, so its final part is completed from the germline J gene. This chain joins TRBV19 and TRBJ1-5; possibly TRBD1 for D (6 bases). CDR1 is LNHDA, CDR2 SQIVND, per germline (reference sequence). CDR3 length: 14 residues. Trimming shortened V by 5 bases and J by 0 bases, and 8 bases separated the two germline ends. CDR3: CASSEGGSNQPQHF. The sequenced part of the CDR3 DNA is TGTGCCAGTAGTGAAGGGGGTAGCAATCAGCCC.

This clone was observed a handful of times. Read data end 3 residues before the CDR3 end; the end is taken from the germline J gene. The chain recombines TRBV6-2 or TRBV6-3 with TRBJ2-7, with TRBD1 matching over 8 bases. After removal of 2 bases from V and 4 bases from J, the junction contained 10 bases not matched to a gene. This CDR3 region has 16 residues. Per the germline V gene, CDR1 is MNHEY and CDR2 is SVGEGT. The chain's CDR3 is CASSYPLRDRSYEQYF. The sequenced part of the CDR3 DNA is TGTGCCAGCAGTTACCCTTTAAGGGACAGGAGTTACGAG.

This clone was detected many times. The missing CDR3 end, 3 residues past where the read stops, is filled in from the germline J gene. The V call is TRBV6-1, the J call TRBJ1-5; D unresolved. CDR1 is MNHNS, CDR2 SASEGT, per germline. The CDR3 extends over 15 amino acids. V lost 2 bases, J lost 9 bases, and 17 bases lay in between. The CDR3 protein is CASSEYGVTMGPQHF. The CDR3 DNA, read in part, is TGTGCCAGCAGTGAATACGGGGTCACCATGGGGCCC.